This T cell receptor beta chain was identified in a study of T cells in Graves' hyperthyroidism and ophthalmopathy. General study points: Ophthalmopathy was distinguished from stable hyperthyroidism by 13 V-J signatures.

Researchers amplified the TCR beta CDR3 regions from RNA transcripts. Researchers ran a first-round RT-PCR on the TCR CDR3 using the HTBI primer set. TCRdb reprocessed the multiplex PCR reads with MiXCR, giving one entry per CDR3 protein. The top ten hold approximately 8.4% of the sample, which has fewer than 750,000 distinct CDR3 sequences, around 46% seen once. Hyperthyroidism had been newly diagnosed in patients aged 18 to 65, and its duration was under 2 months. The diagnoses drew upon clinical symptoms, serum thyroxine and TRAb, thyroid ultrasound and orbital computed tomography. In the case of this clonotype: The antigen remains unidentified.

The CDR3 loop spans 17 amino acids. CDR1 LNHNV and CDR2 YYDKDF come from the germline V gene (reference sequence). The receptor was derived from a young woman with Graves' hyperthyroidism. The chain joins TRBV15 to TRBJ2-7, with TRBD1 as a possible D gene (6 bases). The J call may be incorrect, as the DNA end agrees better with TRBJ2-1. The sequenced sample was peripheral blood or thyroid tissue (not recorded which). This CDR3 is CATRPGQLGAGYNEQFF. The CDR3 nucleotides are TGTGCCACCAGACCAGGACAGCTAGGGGCAGGGTACAATGAGCAGTTCTTC.